Each of the 7 T cell receptor beta chains below was sequenced from the same sample in a study of glioma-infiltrating T cells. TCR alpha and beta CDR3 regions were amplified from RNA using iRepertoire nested multiplex PCR. TCRdb re-derived calls from the multiplex PCR reads in MiXCR, one entry per CDR3 protein. The data contain tens of thousands of distinct CDR3 sequences, under 30% of them singletons. The sequencing sample was made of glioma tissue, nonneoplastic brain tissue, or PBMCs (not recorded which). The origin of the receptors is a human donor with low-grade glioma or glioblastoma, undergoing nonglioma brain surgery, or in good health (not recorded which).

This clonotype was seen only a few times. The CDR3 region has the DNA TGCAGCGTTGATTCGGGACAGCGAATCACAGATACGCAGTATTTT. Its protein product is CSVDSGQRITDTQYF. The genes are TRBV29-1 and TRBJ2-3; 7 bases match TRBD1. This CDR3 contains 15 residues. Germline V gene lookup returns CDR1 SQVTM and CDR2 ANQGSEA. The ends lost 3 bases at V and 2 bases at J; junction bases unmatched: 8.

This clonotype was counted ten times or more. J is TRBJ2-1 and V is TRBV6-1, with D possibly matching TRBD1 (5 bases). The V end was cut by 2 bases, the J end by 3 bases, with 8 bases between. CDR1 and CDR2 from the germline V gene are MNHNS and SASEGT. This CDR3 spans 14 amino acids. CDR3 DNA: TGTGCCAGCAGTGAACCCAGGGACTACAATGAGCAGTTCTTC. It encodes CASSEPRDYNEQFF.

Comments on this clonotype: Since the CDR3 does not end with the conserved phenylalanine or tryptophan, this likely comes from a read error. The V call is TRBV2, the J call TRBJ1-1; no firm D call. Germline V gene lookup returns CDR1 SNHLY and CDR2 FYNNEI. There are 14 residues in the CDR3. DNA for the CDR3: TGTGCCGGCAGTGAAGGGTGGGATGGTACTGAAGCTTTCTTA. Amino acids: CAGSEGWDGTEAFL.

This clonotype was counted at least ten times. CDR3 sequence: CASQKTGVLNTEAFF. CDR3 sequence (DNA): TGTGCCAGCCAAAAAACAGGGGTTTTGAACACTGAAGCTTTCTTT. The J gene is TRBJ1-1, the V gene TRBV6-7; 7 nucleotides align to TRBD1. TRBV6-7 is an ORF for which the function is uncertain. Germline trimming cut 8 bases from V and 0 bases from J; bases unmatched to any gene: 9. This CDR3 region has 15 residues.

This clonotype was detected ten times or more. V usage is TRBV5-1 and J usage is TRBJ2-7; no reliable D call. The CDR3 has 14 residues. The V end was cut by 2 bases, the J end by 1 base, with 10 bases between. The V gene's germline CDR1 is SGHRS and CDR2 YFSETQ. CDR3 coding DNA: TGCGCCAGCAGCTTAAGCACAGCTTCCTACGAGCAGTACTTC. This codes for CASSLSTASYEQYF.

This clonotype was seen many times. The J gene is TRBJ2-7, the V gene TRBV20-1, with TRBD2 identical over 10 bases. Per germline, CDR1 DFQATT and CDR2 SNEGSKA (reference sequence). This CDR3 region has 14 residues. J gave up 6 bases and V 0 bases, and 5 bases lay outside the gene matches. The CDR3 nucleotides read TGCAGTGCTAGAGAAACTAGCGGGATGCGCGAGCAGTACTTC. It translates to CSARETSGMREQYF.

This clonotype turned up a few times. The V gene is TRBV29-1, the J gene TRBJ1-1; D remains unclear. V was trimmed by 5 bases and J by 0 bases, leaving 7 bases between them. Looked up from germline, CDR1 is SQVTM and CDR2 is ANQGSEA. This CDR3 comprises 12 residues. The CDR3 is CSVTVMNTEAFF. The DNA of the CDR3 is TGCAGCGTTACAGTCATGAACACTGAAGCTTTCTTT.